This T cell receptor beta chain was found in a study of blood T cell repertoires in COVID-19. The overall study: The study drew acute and convalescent COVID-19 samples from the United States, Italy and Spain. Sample material is recorded as cDNA or gDNA derived from T cells, B-cell-depleted T cells, or PBMCs.

How the authors handled the data: Nucleated cell counts were estimated from reference gene primer amplification. Sequenced by immunoSEQ multiplex PCR; TCRdb stores in-frame clones only, minus some. The D gene and trimming were derived from the DNA, and the V and J assignments and clone size from that table. The sample has under 200,000 clones, just over 90% seen once. The CDR3 is made up of 15 amino acids. Per germline, CDR1 KGHSH and CDR2 LQKENI. Losses at the gene ends were 6 bases for V and 7 bases for J; bases not matched to a gene: 8. The sequence came from a man aged 18 to 35 with acute or convalescent COVID-19. Sequenced: peripheral blood. The chain employs TRBV18 and TRBJ2-1; 11 bases match TRBD2. The CDR3, as DNA: TGTGCCAGCTCTCCAACTAGCGGGGGAACTAATGAGCAGTTCTTC. It yields the protein CASSPTSGGTNEQFF. The full variable domain, in which reference TRBV18 and TRBJ2-1 provide the parts outside the CDR3, is NAGVMQNPRHLVRRRGQEARLRCSPMKGHSHVYWYRQLPEEGLKFMVYLQKENIIDESGMPKERFSAEFPKEGPSILRIQQVVRGDSAAYFCASSPTSGGTNEQFFGPGTRLTVL.